What follows are 8 T cell receptor beta chains derived from one specimen sequenced in a study of blood T cells in healthy people across ages. With a J-beta primer mix and a sample-barcoded 5' primer, a second PCR ran about 6 to 11 cycles. TCRdb reprocessed the 5' RACE reads with MiXCR, giving one entry per CDR3 protein. The repertoire holds hundreds of thousands of distinct CDR3 sequences, with 45% to 50% as singletons. Sequences were obtained from blood. All receptors come from a woman in her fifties or sixties in good health.

The genes are TRBV20-1 and TRBJ2-1, with 13 bases aligning to TRBD2. The CDR3 runs to 12 residues. Germline CDR1 DFQATT, CDR2 SNEGSKA (reference sequence). Here the CDR3 reads CRPGLAGNEQFF. CDR3 DNA sequence: TGCAGGCCGGGACTAGCGGGAAATGAGCAGTTCTTC.

This clonotype has just a few counts. The chain links TRBV10-3 to TRBJ1-2, with no clear D. CDR1 ENHRY and CDR2 SYGVKD come from the germline V gene. CDR3 length: 13 amino acids. V was shortened by 2 bases and J by 1 base, with 5 bases between the two germline ends. The CDR3, as DNA: TGTGCCATCAGTGAGGGCATTAACTATGGCTACACCTTC. It yields the protein CAISEGINYGYTF.

This clonotype was seen more than once but under ten times. The gene calls are TRBV5-1 and TRBJ2-7, with D perhaps being TRBD1 or TRBD2 (6 bases each). The CDR3 has 16 amino acids. Germline CDR1 reads SGHRS; CDR2 reads YFSETQ. Trimming removed 0 bases at V and 2 bases at J, with 15 bases between. CDR3 DNA: TGCGCCAGCAGCTTGGTCCCGGGGGCGGGAACCTACGAGCAGTACTTC. This encodes CASSLVPGAGTYEQYF.

Ten or more counts support this clonotype. The rearrangement links TRBV7-6 to TRBJ1-5, with 7 positions matching TRBD1. Germline CDR1 and CDR2: SGHVS and FNYEAQ. V was pared by 5 bases and J by 3 bases, with 10 bases of the junction left unmatched. The CDR3 has 16 residues. The CDR3 region has the DNA TGTGCCAGCAGCCGCGCTCGGGACAGCCCCAATCAGCCCCAGCATTTT. Protein: CASSRARDSPNQPQHF.

The V gene is TRBV28, the J gene TRBJ2-4; 8 bases line up with TRBD1. CDR3 length equals 15 residues. After removal of 4 bases from V and 5 bases from J, the junction contained 7 bases not matched to a gene. The germline gives CDR1 MDHEN, CDR2 SYDVKM. The CDR3 DNA reads TGTGCCAGCAGTTCGTTAACAGGGGGTGAAAACATTCAGTACTTC. This encodes CASSSLTGGENIQYF.

In its sample, this clonotype was seen many times. V gene TRBV3-1 combines with J gene TRBJ2-1; no definite D call. CDR1 is LGHDT, CDR2 YNNKEL, per germline (reference sequence). This CDR3 has 11 residues. Trimming removed 5 bases from V and 6 bases from J, with 5 bases in between. CDR3 nucleotides: TGTGCCAGCAGCACAATCAATGAGCAGTTCTTC. Amino acids: CASSTINEQFF.

This chain uses TRBV6-6 with TRBJ1-5; 7 bases line up with TRBD1. The ends lost 1 base at V and 4 bases at J; junction bases unmatched: 7. Germline loops: CDR1 MNHNY, CDR2 SVGAGI (reference sequence). This CDR3 contains 16 residues. CDR3 sequence: CASSYFDRARNQPQHF. DNA of the CDR3: TGTGCCAGCAGTTACTTCGACAGGGCTAGGAATCAGCCCCAGCATTTT.

The chain uses TRBV27 and TRBJ1-1; a possible D gene is TRBD1 (5 bases). V was clipped by 7 bases and J by 7 bases, with 10 bases between them. The CDR3 runs 11 residues. Germline lookup yields CDR1 MNHEY and CDR2 SMNVEV (reference sequence). CDR3 nucleotides: TGTGCCAGCATATGGGGCAGTGAAGCTTTCTTT. Its translation: CASIWGSEAFF.